The clone carrying this T cell receptor beta chain appeared a few times. This entry is derived from a study of regulatory T cells in long-lasting Graves disease. The CDR3 has 17 residues. V lost 3 bases, J lost 5 bases, and 15 bases stayed unmatched. Germline V gene lookup returns CDR1 KGHSH and CDR2 LQKENI. Assembly of TCR beta libraries relied on iRepertoire HTBI primers together with Arm-PCR of CDR3 regions. From the multiplex PCR reads, TCRdb called clonotypes with MiXCR, one entry per CDR3 protein. The data show roughly 420,000 distinct CDR3 sequences, around 15% seen once. The sample's time point: newly diagnosed GD, antithyroid drugs for less than 3 months. From RNA extracted from PBMCs, the TCR library was made. The same data also went into a second study, on T cells in Graves' hyperthyroidism and ophthalmopathy. According to that study: Ophthalmopathy was model-predicted a median about 7.1 months pre-onset.

Sequencing used peripheral blood mononuclear cells (PBMCs), obtained at new diagnosis, from a patient treated with antithyroid drugs. The chain couples TRBV18 to TRBJ2-7, with 8 bases that match TRBD2. The TCR originated in a woman younger than 35 with Graves disease. CDR3 residues: CASSPTRGAGDPHEQYF. CDR3 nucleotides: TGTGCCAGCTCACCGACTCGAGGAGCGGGAGACCCCCACGAGCAGTACTTC.